This T cell receptor (beta chain) was captured by sequencing in a study of blood T cell repertoires in COVID-19 (dated by TCRdb to about 2020). Background on the whole study: Samples covering the acute and convalescent phases of COVID-19 were provided by collaborators in the United States, Italy and Spain. HLA class I and class II types, where available, came from metadata supplied by the sample provider rather than from assay-based typing. The sample metadata nearly always contained a de-identified subject ID, COVID-19 status, age in years and sex. The samples were drawn from two sources: the first 160 participants of the ongoing ImmuneRACE study, and over 1,000 subjects contributed by 6 global collaborators. Subjects who had been exposed to COVID-19, were actively infected with it, or had recovered from it provided the deeply sampled blood TCRbeta repertoires that made up the dataset. The material from the prospective study consisted of cDNA or gDNA derived from T cells, B-cell-depleted T cells, or PBMCs. The repertoires were released in a freely available public database meant as a resource for research on the immune response to SARS-CoV-2. Study-level results and caveats: The quantity of clinical and demographic metadata differed by source and by participant and was supplied without curation.

After removal of 2 bases from V and 0 bases from J, the junction retains 1 base not matched to a gene. Including the terminal cysteine and phenylalanine, the CDR3 comprises 15 residues. Kept here is only the CDR3 DNA, which spans 45 bases and is read in frame from base 1. A remark on this clone: The antigen it recognizes is unknown. The sample holds no much larger clone one base away, and base qualities are not on file.

The immunoSEQ Assay, a bias-controlled multiplex PCR, was used to amplify TCRbeta CDR3 regions from genomic DNA. Per the authors' processing: Nucleated cell counts per sample were estimated from amplification of reference gene primers within the assay. To quantify the absolute abundance of each unique TCRbeta CDR3 rearrangement, sequence reads were collapsed and filtered. For each sample, productive Simpson clonality was calculated as the square root of Simpson's diversity index across productive rearrangements. TCRdb's version of the immuneACCESS table is confined to in-frame rearrangements and falls short of the full clone set. An unresolved V gene accounts for under half of the shortfall where checked; the remainder is of unknown origin. The D gene and trimming were derived from the DNA, and the V and J assignments and clone size from that table. This sample comprises under 200,000 clones, approximately 87% of them detected only once. Of the sample, approximately 6.6% falls within the top ten clones.

Participants in the prospective study were enrolled through a virtual design, were aged roughly 18 to 90 years, and lived in 24 United States geographic areas. In the prospective study, participants were assigned to cohorts based on the clinical history participants reported in a screening survey and a study questionnaire. Recovered participants in ImmuneRACE Cohort 3 were defined by two consecutive negative NP/OP PCR tests, clearance by a healthcare professional, or resolution of symptoms. In the prospective study, whole blood, serum and a nasopharyngeal or oropharyngeal swab were collected from each participant by mobile phlebotomists. Additional blood draws and questionnaires over an approximately two-month period could optionally be provided by prospective study participants. Blood samples from the prospective study were shipped frozen or at room temperature prior to DNA extraction.

This receptor chain uses TRBV23-1 and TRBJ1-3; TRBD1 lines up with 7 middle nucleotides. TRBV23-1 is identified as an open reading frame with a role that is uncertain. The TCR comes from a woman in her forties or fifties who had recovered from COVID-19. The sample taken for sequencing was PBMCs or T cells enriched from blood (not recorded which). The CDR3 protein is CASSQGTASGNTIYF. The nucleotide sequence reads as follows: TGCGCCAGCAGTCAAGGGACAGCCTCTGGAAACACCATATATTTT.